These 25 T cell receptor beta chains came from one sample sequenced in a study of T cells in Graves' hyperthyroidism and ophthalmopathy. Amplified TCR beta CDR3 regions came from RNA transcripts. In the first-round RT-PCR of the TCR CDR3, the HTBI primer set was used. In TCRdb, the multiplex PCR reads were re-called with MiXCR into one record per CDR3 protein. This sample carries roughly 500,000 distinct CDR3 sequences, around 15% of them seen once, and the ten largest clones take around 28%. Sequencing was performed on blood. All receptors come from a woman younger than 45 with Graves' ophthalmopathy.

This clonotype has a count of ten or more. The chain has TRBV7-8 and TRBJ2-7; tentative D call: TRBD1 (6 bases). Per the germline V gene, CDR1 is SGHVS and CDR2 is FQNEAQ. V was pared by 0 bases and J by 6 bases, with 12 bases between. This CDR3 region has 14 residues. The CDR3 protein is CASSLAGQGSEQYF. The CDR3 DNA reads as TGTGCCAGCAGCTTAGCGGGGCAGGGGTCCGAGCAGTACTTC.

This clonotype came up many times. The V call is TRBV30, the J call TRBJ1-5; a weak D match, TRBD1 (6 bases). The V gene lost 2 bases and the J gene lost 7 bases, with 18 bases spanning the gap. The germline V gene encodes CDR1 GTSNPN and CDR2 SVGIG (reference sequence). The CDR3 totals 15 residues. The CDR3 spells CAWSPSTTGWQPQHF. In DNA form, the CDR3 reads TGTGCCTGGAGTCCTTCTACGACAGGTTGGCAGCCCCAGCATTTT.

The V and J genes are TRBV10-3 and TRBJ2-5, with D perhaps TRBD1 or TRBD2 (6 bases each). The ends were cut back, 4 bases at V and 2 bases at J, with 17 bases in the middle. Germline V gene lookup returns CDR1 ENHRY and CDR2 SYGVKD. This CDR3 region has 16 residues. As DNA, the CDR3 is TGTGCCATCAGTGGGGGGACTGGGCAGGGGCAAGAGACCCAGTACTTC. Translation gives CAISGGTGQGQETQYF.

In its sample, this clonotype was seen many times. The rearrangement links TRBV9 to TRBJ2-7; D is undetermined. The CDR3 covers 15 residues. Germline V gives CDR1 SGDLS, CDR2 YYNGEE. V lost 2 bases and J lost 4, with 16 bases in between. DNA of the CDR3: TGTGCCAGCAGCGTCTCAGGCGGAGTCGCATACGAGCAGTACTTC. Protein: CASSVSGGVAYEQYF. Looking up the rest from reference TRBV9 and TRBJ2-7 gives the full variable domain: DSGVTQTPKHLITATGQRVTLRCSPRSGDLSVYWYQQSLDQGLQFLIQYYNGEERAKGNILERFSAQQFPDLHSELNLSSLELGDSALYFCASSVSGGVAYEQYFGPGTRLTVT.

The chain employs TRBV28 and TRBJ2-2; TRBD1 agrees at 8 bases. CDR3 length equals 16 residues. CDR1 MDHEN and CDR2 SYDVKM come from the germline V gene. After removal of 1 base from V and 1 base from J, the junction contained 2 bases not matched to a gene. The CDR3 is CASSLSDRVNTGELFF. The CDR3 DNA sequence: TGTGCCAGCAGTTTATCGGACAGGGTGAACACCGGGGAGCTGTTTTTT.

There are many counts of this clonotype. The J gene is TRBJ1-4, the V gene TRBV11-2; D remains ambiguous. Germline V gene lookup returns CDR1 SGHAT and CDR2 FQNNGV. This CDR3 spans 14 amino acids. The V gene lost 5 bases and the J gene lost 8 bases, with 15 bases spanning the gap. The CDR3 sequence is CASSRREAGEKLFF. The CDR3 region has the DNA TGTGCCAGCAGCCGCCGGGAGGCCGGGGAAAAACTGTTTTTT.

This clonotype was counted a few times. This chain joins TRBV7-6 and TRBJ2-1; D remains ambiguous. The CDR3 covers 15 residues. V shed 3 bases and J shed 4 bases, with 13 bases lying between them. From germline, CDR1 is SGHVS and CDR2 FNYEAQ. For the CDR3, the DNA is TGTGCCAGCAGCTTTTATCTAGGGCCGTACAATGAGCAGTTCTTC. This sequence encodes CASSFYLGPYNEQFF.

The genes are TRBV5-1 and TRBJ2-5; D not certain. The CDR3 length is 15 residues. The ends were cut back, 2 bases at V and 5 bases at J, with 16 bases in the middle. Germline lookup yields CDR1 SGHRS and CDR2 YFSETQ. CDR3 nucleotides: TGCGCCAGCAGCTTTGGCAGGTCAACTGCCGAGACCCAGTACTTC. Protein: CASSFGRSTAETQYF.

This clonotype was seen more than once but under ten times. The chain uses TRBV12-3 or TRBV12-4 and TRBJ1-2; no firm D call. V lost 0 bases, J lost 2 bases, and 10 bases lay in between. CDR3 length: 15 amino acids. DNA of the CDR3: TGTGCCAGCAGTTTAGCAGGGTCCGCAAACTATGGCTACACCTTC. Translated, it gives CASSLAGSANYGYTF.

This CDR3 reads CAWSRGWSEKLFF. The CDR3 nucleotides read TGTGCCTGGAGTCGGGGTTGGAGCGAAAAACTGTTTTTT. The chain carries TRBV30 and TRBJ1-4; D remains ambiguous. The CDR3 is 13 amino acids. V lost 2 bases and J 8 bases, leaving 12 bases between the germline ends. CDR1 and CDR2 (germline): GTSNPN, SVGIG (reference sequence).

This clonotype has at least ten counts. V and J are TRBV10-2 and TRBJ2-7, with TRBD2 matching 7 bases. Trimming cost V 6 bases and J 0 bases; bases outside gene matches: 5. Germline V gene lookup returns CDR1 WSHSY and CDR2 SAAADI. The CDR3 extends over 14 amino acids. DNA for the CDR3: TGCGCCAGCAGACCTAGCGGTAGCTCCTACGAGCAGTACTTC. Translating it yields CASRPSGSSYEQYF.

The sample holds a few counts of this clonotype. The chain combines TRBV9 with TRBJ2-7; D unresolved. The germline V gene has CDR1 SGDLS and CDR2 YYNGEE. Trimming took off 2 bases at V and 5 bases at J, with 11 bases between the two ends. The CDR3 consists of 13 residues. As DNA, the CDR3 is TGTGCCAGCAGCGTTACCGGAAATCACGAGCAGTACTTC. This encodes CASSVTGNHEQYF.

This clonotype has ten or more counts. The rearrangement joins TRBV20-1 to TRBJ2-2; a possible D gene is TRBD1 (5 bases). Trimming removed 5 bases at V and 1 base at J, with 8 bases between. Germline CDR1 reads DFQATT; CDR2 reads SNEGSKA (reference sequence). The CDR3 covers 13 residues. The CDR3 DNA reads TGCAGTGCTCAGACAGAGAACACCGGGGAGCTGTTTTTT. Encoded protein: CSAQTENTGELFF.

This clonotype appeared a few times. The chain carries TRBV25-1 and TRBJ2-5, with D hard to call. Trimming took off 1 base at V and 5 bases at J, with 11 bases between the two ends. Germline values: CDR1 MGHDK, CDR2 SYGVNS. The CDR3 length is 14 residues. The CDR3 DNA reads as TGTGCCAGCAGTGAATCGGGCCCAAGGGAGACCCAGTACTTC. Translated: CASSESGPRETQYF.

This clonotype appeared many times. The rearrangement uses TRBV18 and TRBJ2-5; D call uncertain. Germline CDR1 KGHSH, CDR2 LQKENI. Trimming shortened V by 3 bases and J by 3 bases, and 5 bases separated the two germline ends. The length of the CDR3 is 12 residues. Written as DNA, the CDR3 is TGTGCCAGCTCACCGGGGAAAGAGACCCAGTACTTC. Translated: CASSPGKETQYF.

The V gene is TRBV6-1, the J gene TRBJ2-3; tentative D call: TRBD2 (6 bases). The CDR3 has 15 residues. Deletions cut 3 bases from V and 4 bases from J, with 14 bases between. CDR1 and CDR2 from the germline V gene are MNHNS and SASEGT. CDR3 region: CASSDFGSGADTQYF. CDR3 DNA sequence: TGTGCCAGCAGTGACTTCGGTAGCGGTGCAGATACGCAGTATTTT.

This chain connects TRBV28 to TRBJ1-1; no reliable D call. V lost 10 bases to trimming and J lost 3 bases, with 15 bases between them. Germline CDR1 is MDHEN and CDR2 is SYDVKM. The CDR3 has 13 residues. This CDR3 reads CATELDLHTEAFF. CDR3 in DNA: TGTGCCACCGAACTCGACCTCCACACTGAAGCTTTCTTT.

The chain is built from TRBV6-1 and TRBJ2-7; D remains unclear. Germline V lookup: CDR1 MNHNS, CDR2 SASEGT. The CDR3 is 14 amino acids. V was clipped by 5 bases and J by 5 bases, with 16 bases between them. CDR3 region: CASSPRTKGHEQYF. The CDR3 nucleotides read TGTGCCAGCAGTCCCAGGACCAAAGGCCACGAGCAGTACTTC.

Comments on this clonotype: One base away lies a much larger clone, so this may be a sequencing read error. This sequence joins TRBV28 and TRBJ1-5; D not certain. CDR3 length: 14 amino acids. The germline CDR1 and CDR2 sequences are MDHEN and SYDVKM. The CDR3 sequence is CASTGGGSNQPQRF. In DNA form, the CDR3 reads TGTGCCAGCACGGGAGGCGGTAGCAATCAGCCCCAGCGTTTT.

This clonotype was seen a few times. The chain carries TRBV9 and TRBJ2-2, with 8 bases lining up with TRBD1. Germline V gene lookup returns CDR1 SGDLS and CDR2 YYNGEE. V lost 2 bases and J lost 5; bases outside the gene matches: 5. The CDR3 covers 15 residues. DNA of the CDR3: TGTGCCAGCAGCGTCGCGACAGGGGATACCGGGGAGCTGTTTTTT. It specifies CASSVATGDTGELFF.

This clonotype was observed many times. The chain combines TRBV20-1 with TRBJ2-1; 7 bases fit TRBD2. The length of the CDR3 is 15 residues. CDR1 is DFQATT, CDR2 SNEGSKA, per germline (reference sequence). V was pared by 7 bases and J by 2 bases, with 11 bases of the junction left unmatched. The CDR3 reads CSVSPRLATYNEQFF. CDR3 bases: TGCAGTGTAAGTCCGCGACTAGCTACCTACAATGAGCAGTTCTTC.

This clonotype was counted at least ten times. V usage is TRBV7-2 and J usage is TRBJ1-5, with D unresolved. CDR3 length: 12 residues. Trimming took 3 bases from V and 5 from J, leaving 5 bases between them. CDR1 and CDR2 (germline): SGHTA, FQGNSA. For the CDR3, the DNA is TGTGCCAGCAGCTTTCAGGATCAGCCCCAGCATTTT. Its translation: CASSFQDQPQHF.

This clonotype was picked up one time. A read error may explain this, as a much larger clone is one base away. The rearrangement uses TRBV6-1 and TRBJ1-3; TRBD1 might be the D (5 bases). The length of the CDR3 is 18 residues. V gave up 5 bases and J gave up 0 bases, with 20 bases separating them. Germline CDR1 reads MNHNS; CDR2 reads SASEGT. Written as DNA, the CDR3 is TGTGCCAGCAGTACCGGACGTCAGGGCTACAGCTCTGGAAACACCATATATTTT. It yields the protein CASSTGRQGYSSGNTIYF.

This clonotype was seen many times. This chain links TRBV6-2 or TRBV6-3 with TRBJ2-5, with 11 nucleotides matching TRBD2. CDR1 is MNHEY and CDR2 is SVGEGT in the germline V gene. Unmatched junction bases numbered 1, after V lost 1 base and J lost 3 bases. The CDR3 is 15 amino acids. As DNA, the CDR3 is TGTGCCAGCAGTTACTTACTAGCGGGAGAAGAGACCCAGTACTTC. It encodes CASSYLLAGEETQYF.

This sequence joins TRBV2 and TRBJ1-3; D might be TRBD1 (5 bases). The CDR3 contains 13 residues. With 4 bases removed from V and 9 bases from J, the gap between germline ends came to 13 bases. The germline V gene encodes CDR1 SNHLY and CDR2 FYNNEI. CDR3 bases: TGTGCCAGCAGTGGAGACGCCGGGGGCACCATATATTTT. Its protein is CASSGDAGGTIYF.